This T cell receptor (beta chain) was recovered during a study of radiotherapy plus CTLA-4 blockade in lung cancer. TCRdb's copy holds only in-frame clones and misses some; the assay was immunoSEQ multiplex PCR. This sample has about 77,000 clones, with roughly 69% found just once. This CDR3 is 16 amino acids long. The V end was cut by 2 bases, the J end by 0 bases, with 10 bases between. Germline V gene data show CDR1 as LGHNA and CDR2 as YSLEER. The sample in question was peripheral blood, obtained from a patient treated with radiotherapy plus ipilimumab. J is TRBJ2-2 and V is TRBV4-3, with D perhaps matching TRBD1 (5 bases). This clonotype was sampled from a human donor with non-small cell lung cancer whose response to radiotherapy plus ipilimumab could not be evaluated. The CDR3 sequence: CASSQKDTANTGELFF. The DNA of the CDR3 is TGCGCCAGCAGCCAAAAGGACACGGCGAACACCGGGGAGCTGTTTTTT.